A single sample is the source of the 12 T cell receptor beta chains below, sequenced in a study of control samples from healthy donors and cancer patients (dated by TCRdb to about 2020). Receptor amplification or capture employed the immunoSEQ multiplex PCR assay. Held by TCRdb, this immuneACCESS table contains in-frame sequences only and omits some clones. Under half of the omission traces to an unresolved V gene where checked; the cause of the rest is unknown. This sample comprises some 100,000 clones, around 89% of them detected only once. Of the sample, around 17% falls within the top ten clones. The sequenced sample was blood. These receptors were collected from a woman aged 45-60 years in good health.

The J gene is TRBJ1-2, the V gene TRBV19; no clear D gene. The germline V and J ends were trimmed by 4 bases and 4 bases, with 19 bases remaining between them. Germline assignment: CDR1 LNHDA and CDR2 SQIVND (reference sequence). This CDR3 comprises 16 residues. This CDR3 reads CASSTWWAGRSYGYTF. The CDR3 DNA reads TGTGCCAGTAGTACGTGGTGGGCGGGCAGGAGCTATGGCTACACCTTC.

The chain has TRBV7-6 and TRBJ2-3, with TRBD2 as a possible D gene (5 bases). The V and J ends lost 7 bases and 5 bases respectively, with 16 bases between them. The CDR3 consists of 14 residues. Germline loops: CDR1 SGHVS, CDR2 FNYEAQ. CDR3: CASTPPTSLDTQYF. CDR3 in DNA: TGTGCCAGCACCCCACCCACTAGTTTAGATACGCAGTATTTT.

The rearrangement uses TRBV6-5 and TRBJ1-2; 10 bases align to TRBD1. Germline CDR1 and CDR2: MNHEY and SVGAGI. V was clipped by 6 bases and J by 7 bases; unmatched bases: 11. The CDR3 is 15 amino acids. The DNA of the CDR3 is TGTGCCAGCAGAGAGGCAGGGACAGGGGTTCCTGGCTACACCTTC. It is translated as CASREAGTGVPGYTF.

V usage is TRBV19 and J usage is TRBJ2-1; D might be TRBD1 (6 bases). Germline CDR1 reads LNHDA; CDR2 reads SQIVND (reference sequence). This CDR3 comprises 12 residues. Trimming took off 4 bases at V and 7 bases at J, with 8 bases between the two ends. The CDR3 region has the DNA TGTGCCAGTAGTAACAGGGCAAATGAGCAGTTCTTC. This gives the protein CASSNRANEQFF.

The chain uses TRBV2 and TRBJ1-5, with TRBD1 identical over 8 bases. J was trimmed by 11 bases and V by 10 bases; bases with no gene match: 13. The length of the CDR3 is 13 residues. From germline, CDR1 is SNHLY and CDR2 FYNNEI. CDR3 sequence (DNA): TGTGCCACCTCCAGGGGGCCGGGTGAAGCCCAGCATTTT. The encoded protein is CATSRGPGEAQHF.

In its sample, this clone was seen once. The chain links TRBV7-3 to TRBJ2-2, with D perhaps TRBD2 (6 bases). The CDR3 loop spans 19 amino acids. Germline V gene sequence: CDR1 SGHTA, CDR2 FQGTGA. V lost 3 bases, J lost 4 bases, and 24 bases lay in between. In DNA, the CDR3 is TGTGCCAGCAGCTTTCCCGGGACTCGAAAAACGGGAATCACCGGGGAGCTGTTTTTT. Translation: CASSFPGTRKTGITGELFF.

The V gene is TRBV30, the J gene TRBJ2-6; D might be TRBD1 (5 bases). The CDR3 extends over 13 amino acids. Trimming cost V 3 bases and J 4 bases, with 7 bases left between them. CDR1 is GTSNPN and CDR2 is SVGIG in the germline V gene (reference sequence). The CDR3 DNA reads TGTGCCTGGAGAGGGGTCGGGGCCAACGTCCTGACTTTC. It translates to CAWRGVGANVLTF.

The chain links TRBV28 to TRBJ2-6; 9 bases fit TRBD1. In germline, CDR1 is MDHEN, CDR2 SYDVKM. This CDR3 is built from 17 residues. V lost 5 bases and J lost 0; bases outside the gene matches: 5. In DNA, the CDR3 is TGTGCCAGCAGTGGGGGACAGGGAAGCTCTGGGGCCAACGTCCTGACTTTC. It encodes CASSGGQGSSGANVLTF.

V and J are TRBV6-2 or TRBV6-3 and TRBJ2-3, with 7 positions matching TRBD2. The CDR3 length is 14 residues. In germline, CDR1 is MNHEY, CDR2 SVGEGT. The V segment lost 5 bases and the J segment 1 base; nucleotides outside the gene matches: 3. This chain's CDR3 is CASSPSGGTDTQYF. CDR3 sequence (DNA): TGTGCCAGCAGTCCCAGCGGGGGCACAGATACGCAGTATTTT.

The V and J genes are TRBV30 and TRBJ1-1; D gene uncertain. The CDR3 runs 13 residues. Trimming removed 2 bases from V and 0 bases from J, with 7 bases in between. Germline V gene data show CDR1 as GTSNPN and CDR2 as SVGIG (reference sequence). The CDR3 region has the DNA TGTGCCTGGAGTAAAATAGTGAACACTGAAGCTTTCTTT. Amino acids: CAWSKIVNTEAFF.

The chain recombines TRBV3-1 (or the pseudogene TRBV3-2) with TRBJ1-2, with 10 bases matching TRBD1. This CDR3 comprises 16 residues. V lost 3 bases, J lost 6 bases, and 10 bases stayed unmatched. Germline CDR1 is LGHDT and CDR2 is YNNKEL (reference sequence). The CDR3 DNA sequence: TGTGCCAGCAGCCAGGACCGGACAGGGGGATCGAATGGCTACACCTTC. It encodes CASSQDRTGGSNGYTF.

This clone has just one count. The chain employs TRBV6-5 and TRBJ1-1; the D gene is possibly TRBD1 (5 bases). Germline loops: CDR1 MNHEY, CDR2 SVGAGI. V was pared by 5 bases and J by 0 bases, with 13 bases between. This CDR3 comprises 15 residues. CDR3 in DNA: TGTGCCAGCAGTAATCAGGGTCCGATGAACACTGAAGCTTTCTTT. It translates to CASSNQGPMNTEAFF.